These 29 T cell receptor beta chains originate from one sample sequenced in a study of blood T cell repertoires in COVID-19. The repertoire was sequenced with immunoSEQ multiplex PCR; TCRdb's copy has only in-frame clones and lacks some. The table includes 300,000 to 350,000 clones, around nine tenths detected once. Source material: PBMCs or T cells enriched from blood (not recorded which). The receptors were gathered from a woman in her 30s who had been exposed to COVID-19.

The V gene is TRBV6-2 or TRBV6-3, the J gene TRBJ2-1; D is perhaps TRBD1 (5 bases). V lost 4 bases and J 6 bases, leaving 19 bases between the germline ends. The CDR3 consists of 16 residues. The germline gives CDR1 MNHEY, CDR2 SVGEGT. The CDR3 DNA follows: TGTGCCAGCAGTTTCCTCGCAGGGCTCACCGCCAATGAGCAGTTCTTC. It encodes CASSFLAGLTANEQFF.

This chain joins TRBV4-2 and TRBJ1-2; weak D call: TRBD1 (5 bases). The V gene's germline CDR1 is LGHNA and CDR2 YNFKEQ. The CDR3 consists of 13 residues. The V and J ends lost 1 base and 6 bases respectively, with 9 bases between them. The CDR3 DNA sequence: TGTGCCAGCAGCCAAGTGGGAGGGGATGGCTACACCTTC. Encoded protein: CASSQVGGDGYTF.

The chain is built from TRBV5-5 and TRBJ1-2; 9 bases are shared with TRBD1. In germline, CDR1 is SGHKS, CDR2 YYEKEE (reference sequence). This CDR3 comprises 17 residues. Trimming removed 1 base from V and 5 bases from J; junction bases left unmatched: 12. Here the CDR3 reads CASSLSPGGTGLYGYTF. The DNA for the CDR3 is TGTGCCAGCAGCTTGTCGCCGGGGGGGACAGGGTTGTATGGCTACACCTTC.

This chain connects TRBV18 to TRBJ1-2, with D maybe TRBD1 (6 bases). The CDR3 is made up of 13 amino acids. Between the trimmed V and J ends, which lost 2 bases and 4 bases, there was a span of 8 bases. Germline loops: CDR1 KGHSH, CDR2 LQKENI. CDR3 in amino acids: CASSPGGGYGYTF. DNA of the CDR3: TGTGCCAGCTCACCAGGGGGCGGCTATGGCTACACCTTC.

The chain links TRBV4-2 to TRBJ2-1; 11 bases map to TRBD2. CDR3 size: 18 residues. Per the germline V gene, CDR1 is LGHNA and CDR2 is YNFKEQ. V lost 0 bases and J lost 6; bases outside the gene matches: 10. CDR3 loop: CASSQDIILAGVLNEQFF. Here the CDR3 DNA reads TGTGCCAGCAGCCAAGACATCATACTAGCGGGGGTCCTCAATGAGCAGTTCTTC.

V gene TRBV30 combines with J gene TRBJ1-1; D is unclear. Germline CDR1 and CDR2: GTSNPN and SVGIG (reference sequence). V lost 5 bases and J lost 5, with 9 bases in between. This CDR3 region has 11 residues. The CDR3 here is CAWGQWTEAFF. The DNA of the CDR3 is TGTGCCTGGGGGCAGTGGACTGAAGCTTTCTTT. Complete variable domain (other parts from reference TRBV30 and TRBJ1-1): SQTIHQWPATLVQPVGSPLSLECTVEGTSNPNLYWYRQAAGRGLQLLFYSVGIGQISSEVPQNLSASRPQDRQFILSSKKLLLSDSGFYLCAWGQWTEAFFGQGTRLTVV.

The rearrangement links TRBV3-1 (or the pseudogene TRBV3-2) to TRBJ2-4; 13 nucleotides agree with TRBD2. Unmatched junction bases numbered 1, after V lost 4 bases and J lost 1 base. CDR1 is LGHDT, CDR2 YNNKEL, per germline (reference sequence). This CDR3 contains 16 residues. CDR3 in amino acids: CASSLLAGGAKNIQYF. CDR3 DNA: TGTGCCAGCAGCCTACTAGCGGGGGGGGCCAAAAACATTCAGTACTTC.

As DNA, the CDR3 is TGTGCCAGCAGGAGAGCCCCCCAGGGGACTAACTATGGCTACACCTTC. Encoded protein: CASRRAPQGTNYGYTF. The rearrangement joins TRBV2 to TRBJ1-2, with a tentative D call TRBD1 (6 bases). The CDR3 consists of 16 residues. V was cut by 6 bases and J by 0 bases, with 17 bases left in between. CDR1 is SNHLY, CDR2 FYNNEI, per germline.

The gene calls are TRBV9 and TRBJ1-6; D possibly corresponds to TRBD1 (6 bases). This CDR3 region has 16 residues. V was cut by 1 base and J by 8 bases, with 16 bases left in between. The germline V gene encodes CDR1 SGDLS and CDR2 YYNGEE. The CDR3 sequence: CASSVSSGAEYSPLHF. Written as DNA, the CDR3 is TGTGCCAGCAGCGTAAGTTCAGGGGCGGAGTATTCACCCCTCCACTTT.

The rearrangement joins TRBV14 to TRBJ1-2; the D gene is possibly TRBD1 (5 bases). The length of the CDR3 is 15 residues. Germline V gene sequence: CDR1 SGHDN, CDR2 FVKESK. With 1 base removed from V and 0 bases from J, the gap between germline ends came to 9 bases. The CDR3 loop reads CASSQVQGSNYGYTF. In DNA form, the CDR3 reads TGTGCCAGCAGCCAAGTGCAGGGCTCTAACTATGGCTACACCTTC.

This clone was picked up one time. V usage is TRBV4-1 and J usage is TRBJ1-1; 7 positions match TRBD1. The CDR3 runs 15 residues. Germline V gene data show CDR1 as MGHRA and CDR2 as YSYEKL. Trimming removed 1 base from V and 4 bases from J; junction bases left unmatched: 6. CDR3 residues: CASSQGHRGGTEAFF. In DNA, the CDR3 is TGCGCCAGCAGCCAAGGACACAGGGGTGGCACTGAAGCTTTCTTT.

The chain combines TRBV9 with TRBJ1-6; D unclear. The CDR3 contains 17 residues. Trimming removed 4 bases at V and 0 bases at J, with 14 bases between. CDR1 and CDR2 from the germline V gene are SGDLS and YYNGEE. This chain's CDR3 is CASSPAAIISYNSPLHF. The CDR3, as DNA: TGTGCCAGCAGCCCCGCGGCCATTATCTCCTATAATTCACCCCTCCACTTT.

CDR3 coding DNA: TGTGCCAGCAGCATCGACAGGGTTCACACCGGGGAGCTGTTTTTT. Protein product: CASSIDRVHTGELFF. The chain is built from TRBV9 and TRBJ2-2; 7 bases agree with TRBD1. The CDR3 is 15 amino acids. Trimming took 4 bases from V and 3 from J; bases not matched to a gene: 6. Germline V gene data show CDR1 as SGDLS and CDR2 as YYNGEE.

The chain joins TRBV20-1 to TRBJ1-2; TRBD1 is a possible D gene (5 bases). The V gene's germline CDR1 is DFQATT and CDR2 SNEGSKA (reference sequence). This CDR3 comprises 11 residues. Trimming cost V 6 bases and J 4 bases, with 9 bases left between them. CDR3 DNA sequence: TGCAGTGCGGCCGGGGGCTATGGCTACACCTTC. Its protein is CSAAGGYGYTF.

The chain recombines TRBV7-9 with TRBJ2-7; 8 nucleotides align to TRBD1. J lost 3 bases, V lost 5 bases, and 6 bases had no gene match. In germline, CDR1 is SEHNR, CDR2 FQNEAQ (reference sequence). The CDR3 consists of 14 residues. The chain's CDR3 is CASSDRGAVYEQYF. The CDR3 bases are TGTGCCAGCAGCGACAGGGGTGCGGTCTACGAGCAGTACTTC.

This clone was observed once. V gene TRBV29-1 combines with J gene TRBJ2-1, with a weak D call TRBD2 (6 bases). CDR3 length: 14 residues. CDR1 is SQVTM, CDR2 ANQGSEA, per germline. Deletions cut 4 bases from V and 3 bases from J, with 13 bases between. CDR3 in DNA: TGCAGCGTTGTAGGGCTAGCGAGCTACAATGAGCAGTTCTTC. This encodes CSVVGLASYNEQFF.

The gene calls are TRBV10-3 and TRBJ1-6; TRBD1 matches at 11 bases. The CDR3 extends over 14 amino acids. Trimming cost V 6 bases and J 8 bases; bases outside gene matches: 3. Germline CDR1 ENHRY, CDR2 SYGVKD. The CDR3 protein is CAIRGQGVDSPLHF. As DNA, the CDR3 is TGTGCCATCAGGGGACAGGGGGTGGATTCACCCCTCCACTTT.

This clone turned up a few times. The chain is built from TRBV3-1 (or the pseudogene TRBV3-2) and TRBJ2-2, with 13 bases matching TRBD2. After removal of 4 bases from V and 2 bases from J, the junction contained 4 bases not matched to a gene. CDR1 is LGHDT and CDR2 is YNNKEL in the germline V gene (reference sequence). The CDR3 spans 17 residues. CDR3 in DNA: TGTGCCAGCAGCCCCGGGACTAGCGGGGAAAACACCGGGGAGCTGTTTTTT. Translating it yields CASSPGTSGENTGELFF.

The V and J genes are TRBV15 and TRBJ1-4; 8 bases fit TRBD1. CDR3 length equals 18 residues. The J segment lost 10 bases and the V segment lost 1 base, leaving 17 bases of the junction unmatched. Germline assignment: CDR1 LNHNV and CDR2 YYDKDF (reference sequence). The CDR3 loop is CATSRADLRGLEMGKLFF. The DNA of the CDR3 is TGTGCCACCAGCAGAGCAGACCTCAGGGGGCTCGAAATGGGAAAACTGTTTTTT.

The CDR3 DNA reads as TGTGCCAGCAGCTTAGTAGGGGGACGGTCTAATTCACCCCTCCACTTT. Translating gives CASSLVGGRSNSPLHF. This sequence joins TRBV13 and TRBJ1-6, with D tentatively TRBD1 (6 bases). Per germline, CDR1 PRHDT and CDR2 FYEKMQ (reference sequence). V was pared by 1 base and J by 6 bases, with 13 bases between. The CDR3 totals 16 residues.

This rearrangement joins TRBV27 to TRBJ1-2, with TRBD1 identical over 12 bases. Germline assignment: CDR1 MNHEY and CDR2 SMNVEV (reference sequence). J gave up 5 bases and V 6 bases, and 7 bases lay outside the gene matches. This CDR3 contains 15 residues. Here the CDR3 DNA reads TGTGCCAGCAGCGCCGGGACAGGGGGCCGGTATGGCTACACCTTC. Amino acid sequence: CASSAGTGGRYGYTF.

This clone was seen a single time. The chain carries TRBV5-1 and TRBJ1-1; D gene uncertain. This CDR3 is 13 amino acids long. Trimming removed 4 bases at V and 5 bases at J, with 12 bases between. Germline V gene sequence: CDR1 SGHRS, CDR2 YFSETQ. The CDR3 is CASSPDKHTEAFF. The CDR3 DNA sequence: TGCGCCAGCAGCCCCGACAAACATACTGAAGCTTTCTTT. The full variable domain, completed using reference TRBV5-1 and TRBJ1-1, is KAGVTQTPRYLIKTRGQQVTLSCSPISGHRSVSWYQQTPGQGLQFLFEYFSETQRNKGNFPGRFSGRQFSNSRSEMNVSTLELGDSALYLCASSPDKHTEAFFGQGTRLTVV.

The table lists this clone with many counts. V gene TRBV20-1 combines with J gene TRBJ1-6; no definite D call. V was cut by 3 bases and J by 10 bases, with 13 bases left in between. The CDR3 has 13 amino acids. Germline CDR1 reads DFQATT; CDR2 reads SNEGSKA (reference sequence). The CDR3 bases are TGCAGTGCTAGTGCTATATCCCTCTCACCCCTCCACTTT. This gives the protein CSASAISLSPLHF.

CDR3 sequence: CASSLTGGDTEAFF. Here the CDR3 DNA reads TGTGCCAGCAGCCTAACAGGGGGCGACACTGAAGCTTTCTTT. The chain recombines TRBV3-1 (or the pseudogene TRBV3-2) with TRBJ1-1; 9 positions agree with TRBD1. The CDR3 length is 14 residues. V trimming: 4 bases; J trimming: 3 bases; junction bases outside the gene matches: 3. The V gene's germline CDR1 is LGHDT and CDR2 YNNKEL (reference sequence).

V usage is TRBV9 and J usage is TRBJ1-6; D unresolved. Trimming shortened V by 3 bases and J by 2 bases, and 12 bases separated the two germline ends. The germline gives CDR1 SGDLS, CDR2 YYNGEE. There are 16 residues in the CDR3. The DNA of the CDR3 is TGTGCCAGCAGCGATTCACGGGATCCCTATAATTCACCCCTCCACTTT. Translation gives CASSDSRDPYNSPLHF.

This sequence joins TRBV29-1 and TRBJ2-3; weak D call: TRBD2 (5 bases). This CDR3 has 15 residues. CDR1 SQVTM and CDR2 ANQGSEA come from the germline V gene. V dropped 4 bases and J dropped 6 bases, with 20 bases sitting between them. The CDR3 loop reads CSVGRSGSFVDTQYF. The CDR3, as DNA: TGCAGCGTTGGTCGATCGGGGTCCTTTGTGGATACGCAGTATTTT.

The rearrangement uses TRBV19 and TRBJ2-5; TRBD2 is a possible D gene (6 bases). V lost 9 bases, J lost 5 bases, and 19 bases lay in between. Germline lookup yields CDR1 LNHDA and CDR2 SQIVND (reference sequence). This CDR3 is built from 14 residues. CDR3 coding DNA: TGTGCCAGCAATGGAGGGGTATTATGGGAGACCCAGTACTTC. This sequence encodes CASNGGVLWETQYF.

The J gene is TRBJ1-5, the V gene TRBV2; 9 bases are a match to TRBD1. The CDR3 runs to 15 residues. Losses at the gene ends were 6 bases for V and 9 bases for J; bases not matched to a gene: 12. The germline V gene encodes CDR1 SNHLY and CDR2 FYNNEI. CDR3 in amino acids: CASSLGQGGFRPQHF. The CDR3 coding sequence is TGTGCCAGCAGCCTGGGACAGGGTGGCTTTCGGCCCCAGCATTTT.

The V gene is TRBV9, the J gene TRBJ2-1; the match to TRBD2 covers 12 bases. The germline CDR1 and CDR2 sequences are SGDLS and YYNGEE. This CDR3 region has 15 residues. The V gene end was trimmed by 3 bases and the J gene end by 3 bases; junction bases not matched to a gene: 1. CDR3: CASSASGGVYNEQFF. The CDR3 nucleotides are TGTGCCAGCAGCGCTAGCGGGGGGGTCTACAATGAGCAGTTCTTC.